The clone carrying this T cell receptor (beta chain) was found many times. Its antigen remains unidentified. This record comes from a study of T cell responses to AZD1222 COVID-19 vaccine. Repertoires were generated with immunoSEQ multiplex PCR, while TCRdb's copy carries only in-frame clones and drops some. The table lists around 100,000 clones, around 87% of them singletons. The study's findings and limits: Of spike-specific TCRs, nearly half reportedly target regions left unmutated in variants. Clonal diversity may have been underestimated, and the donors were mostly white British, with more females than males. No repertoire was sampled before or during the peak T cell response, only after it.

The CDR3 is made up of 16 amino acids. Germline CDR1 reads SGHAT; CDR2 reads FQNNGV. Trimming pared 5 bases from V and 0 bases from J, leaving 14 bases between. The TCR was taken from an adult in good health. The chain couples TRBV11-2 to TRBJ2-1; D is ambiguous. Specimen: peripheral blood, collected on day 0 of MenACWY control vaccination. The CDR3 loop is CASSANGFSSYNEQFF. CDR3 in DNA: TGTGCCAGCAGCGCAAATGGTTTCAGCTCCTACAATGAGCAGTTCTTC.